The next 7 T cell receptor beta chains were all read from a single sample in a study of cytomegalovirus exposure and HLA in healthy donors (dated by TCRdb to 2016 to 2017). The receptor library was made with the immunoSEQ multiplex PCR assay. For the multiplex PCR, a mixture combining 60 forward primers for TCR Vbeta segments and 13 reverse primers for TCR Jbeta segments was used. In TCRdb, the immuneACCESS table is reduced to in-frame sequences with V and J assigned. These tables do not hold every clone; where another copy was compared, an unresolved V gene accounts for under half, and the others remain unexplained. The table for this sample lists roughly 200,000 clones; approximately 86% of them were counted only once. The ten most abundant clones make up around 0.3% of the sample. The material sequenced was PBMCs. The receptors shown here come from a woman aged 25 to 39 in good health and CMV-seronegative.

This sequence joins TRBV6-1 and TRBJ2-3, with a possible D match to TRBD2 (7 bases). V dropped 3 bases and J dropped 2 bases, with 12 bases sitting between them. Germline V lookup: CDR1 MNHNS, CDR2 SASEGT. CDR3 length equals 15 residues. This chain's CDR3 is CASSERGGYTDTQYF. The CDR3 DNA is TGTGCCAGCAGTGAGAGGGGGGGATACACAGATACGCAGTATTTT.

This chain joins TRBV19 and TRBJ1-5; 8 nucleotides line up with TRBD1. With 6 bases clipped from V and 7 bases from J, the junction kept 14 bases outside the gene matches. This CDR3 comprises 16 residues. Germline lookup yields CDR1 LNHDA and CDR2 SQIVND (reference sequence). CDR3 loop: CASRVKSGGLSQPQHF. Written as DNA, the CDR3 is TGTGCCAGTAGGGTTAAATCAGGGGGCCTGAGCCAGCCCCAGCATTTT.

The V and J genes are TRBV4-2 and TRBJ2-1, with D hard to call. This CDR3 contains 15 residues. The germline V gene has CDR1 LGHNA and CDR2 YNFKEQ. With 1 base removed from V and 0 bases from J, the gap between germline ends came to 7 bases. CDR3 loop: CASSQVFSSYNEQFF. CDR3 coding DNA: TGTGCCAGCAGCCAAGTGTTTAGCTCCTACAATGAGCAGTTCTTC.

This chain connects TRBV2 to TRBJ1-6; a possible D gene is TRBD1 (5 bases). V was cut by 4 bases and J by 8 bases, with 12 bases left in between. Germline assignment: CDR1 SNHLY and CDR2 FYNNEI. The CDR3 has 14 residues. In DNA, the CDR3 is TGTGCCAGCAGTGTCACAGGAGGGCATTCACCCCTCCACTTT. Amino acids: CASSVTGGHSPLHF.

The gene calls are TRBV7-9 and TRBJ1-1; the D is unclear. Between the trimmed V and J ends, which lost 1 base and 8 bases, there was a span of 8 bases. CDR3 length: 12 residues. Germline V gene lookup returns CDR1 SEHNR and CDR2 FQNEAQ (reference sequence). CDR3 region: CASSLVIVEAFF. The CDR3 bases are TGTGCCAGCAGCTTAGTTATCGTGGAAGCTTTCTTT.

The V call is TRBV6-1, the J call TRBJ1-2; tentative D call: TRBD1 (5 bases). CDR1 and CDR2 from the germline V gene are MNHNS and SASEGT. Trimming left V 6 bases short and J 8 bases short, with 16 bases between. The CDR3 sequence is 13 residues long. In nucleotides, the CDR3 is TGTGCCAGCAGCGGACCAGGGATGGACGGCTACACCTTC. It specifies CASSGPGMDGYTF.

The chain carries TRBV5-1 and TRBJ2-1; 10 nucleotides align to TRBD1. CDR1 and CDR2 from the germline V gene are SGHRS and YFSETQ. The V gene end was trimmed by 2 bases and the J gene end by 6 bases; junction bases not matched to a gene: 5. The CDR3 consists of 15 residues. The CDR3 loop is CASSFRDRGLNEQFF. CDR3 nucleotides: TGCGCCAGCAGCTTTCGGGACAGGGGTCTCAATGAGCAGTTCTTC.